The clone carrying this T cell receptor beta chain was seen more than once but under ten times. Antigen unknown. With molecular barcodes, quantitative 5'-RACE was used to make the TCR beta libraries. TCRdb called the 5' RACE reads again in MiXCR, with one record for every CDR3 protein. There are 500,000 to 550,000 distinct CDR3 sequences in the sample; approximately 12% occur only once, and about 6.8% lies in the top ten. This CDR3 comprises 18 residues. Germline lookup yields CDR1 SGHNT and CDR2 YYREEE (reference sequence). The junction had 8 bases not matched to a gene; V was cut back by 5 bases and J by 0 bases. The data derive from a study of CD8 T cells in ankylosing spondylitis. Overall study findings and caveats: Eight or nine highly homologous variants made up a TCR beta motif that seemed to typify ankylosing spondylitis blood.

The chain has TRBV5-4 and TRBJ2-1, with TRBD2 matching 13 bases. This TCR was recovered from a male donor with ankylosing spondylitis. Sample: blood, either unsorted or a sorted T cell fraction (not recorded which). The CDR3 sequence: CASSSGLAGVSSYNEQFF. CDR3 in DNA: TGTGCCAGCAGTTCTGGACTAGCGGGAGTTAGCTCCTACAATGAGCAGTTCTTC.